Shown below are 27 T cell receptor beta chains from a single sample sequenced in a study of cytomegalovirus exposure and HLA in healthy donors. The PCR used 60 Vbeta and 13 Jbeta primers. TCRdb's copy holds only in-frame clones and misses some; the assay was immunoSEQ multiplex PCR. The table has more than 65,000 clones, roughly three quarters seen once. Sequencing used PBMCs. The receptors originated from a woman aged 40 to 49 in good health and CMV-seropositive.

V gene TRBV25-1 combines with J gene TRBJ2-5; TRBD2 agrees at 7 bases. With V trimmed by 2 bases and J by 4 bases, 4 bases remained unmatched. The CDR3 has 14 residues. The germline V gene encodes CDR1 MGHDK and CDR2 SYGVNS. The CDR3 sequence is CASSEGRVGETQYF. The CDR3 coding sequence is TGTGCCAGCAGTGAAGGGAGGGTAGGAGAGACCCAGTACTTC.

This sequence joins TRBV5-1 and TRBJ1-6, with 7 bases identical to TRBD1. From germline, CDR1 is SGHRS and CDR2 YFSETQ. Unmatched junction bases numbered 17, after V lost 4 bases and J lost 7 bases. The CDR3 consists of 18 residues. In DNA form, the CDR3 reads TGCGCCAGCAGCCCAAACCCACAGGGGCCCGCCCCAAATTCACCCCTCCACTTT. Encoded protein: CASSPNPQGPAPNSPLHF. Full variable domain (remainder filled in from reference TRBV5-1 and TRBJ1-6): KAGVTQTPRYLIKTRGQQVTLSCSPISGHRSVSWYQQTPGQGLQFLFEYFSETQRNKGNFPGRFSGRQFSNSRSEMNVSTLELGDSALYLCASSPNPQGPAPNSPLHFGNGTRLTVT.

V is TRBV4-2 and J is TRBJ2-7; D perhaps matches TRBD2 (5 bases). This CDR3 is built from 13 residues. CDR1 is LGHNA and CDR2 is YNFKEQ in the germline V gene. V was trimmed by 3 bases and J by 4 bases, leaving 10 bases between them. In DNA, the CDR3 is TGTGCCAGCAGCCATCCGACTAAGTACGAGCAGTACTTC. Protein: CASSHPTKYEQYF.

The chain recombines TRBV7-9 with TRBJ1-2, with 7 bases aligning to TRBD1. Losses at the gene ends were 7 bases for V and 4 bases for J; bases not matched to a gene: 3. Looked up from germline, CDR1 is SEHNR and CDR2 is FQNEAQ (reference sequence). The CDR3 spans 12 residues. The CDR3 coding sequence is TGTGCCAGCATCCGGGACAGCTATGGCTACACCTTC. Translating it yields CASIRDSYGYTF.

The V call is TRBV30, the J call TRBJ2-7, with TRBD1 identical over 9 bases. The CDR3 sequence is 14 residues long. CDR1 and CDR2 from the germline V gene are GTSNPN and SVGIG (reference sequence). The J segment lost 3 bases and the V segment lost 2 bases, leaving 5 bases of the junction unmatched. CDR3 nucleotide sequence: TGTGCCTGGAGTCCGGGACAGGGAATCTACGAGCAGTACTTC. Translated, it gives CAWSPGQGIYEQYF.

This chain uses TRBV28 with TRBJ2-7; TRBD2 aligns across 11 bases. Germline V gives CDR1 MDHEN, CDR2 SYDVKM. Trimming removed 6 bases from V and 0 bases from J; junction bases left unmatched: 4. The CDR3 is 15 residues long. The CDR3 DNA sequence: TGTGCCAGCAGCTCGGGACTAGCGGTCTCCTACGAGCAGTACTTC. Translation: CASSSGLAVSYEQYF.

CDR3 loop: CAWSGPSDLLSLGYEQYF. In nucleotides, the CDR3 is TGTGCCTGGAGTGGGCCCTCGGACTTGTTGTCTCTCGGGTACGAGCAGTACTTC. V gene TRBV30 combines with J gene TRBJ2-7, with a tentative D call TRBD2 (5 bases). V gave up 1 base and J gave up 4 bases, with 26 bases separating them. Germline V gene lookup returns CDR1 GTSNPN and CDR2 SVGIG (reference sequence). This CDR3 has 18 residues.

The V gene is TRBV19, the J gene TRBJ2-2, with 7 bases fitting TRBD1. Germline V CDR1 and CDR2: LNHDA, SQIVND (reference sequence). This CDR3 spans 18 amino acids. J lost 1 base, V lost 5 bases, and 13 bases had no gene match. DNA of the CDR3: TGTGCCAGTAGTTCTCCCTCAGACAGGGTGGTGAACACCGGGGAGCTGTTTTTT. Encoded protein: CASSSPSDRVVNTGELFF.

The rearrangement links TRBV6-1 to TRBJ2-7; 7 positions match TRBD1. Per the germline V gene, CDR1 is MNHNS and CDR2 is SASEGT. CDR3 length: 12 residues. J gave up 12 bases and V 5 bases, and 10 bases lay outside the gene matches. The CDR3 DNA follows: TGTGCCAGCAGTCCAACAGGGGCCGGCCGGTACTTC. Its protein is CASSPTGAGRYF.

This clone was recorded a few times. It is unclear where the CDR3 begins or ends on the DNA, so no DNA is shown, and the CDR3 is as TCRdb lists it. The gene calls are TRBV5-1 and TRBJ2-3; TRBD2 was called by the table and not checked on the DNA. Germline CDR1 reads SGHRS; CDR2 reads YFSETQ. The CDR3 adds up to 16 amino acids, both ends counted. The CDR3 is CASSFGSGLSTDTQYF.

This clone was seen a few times. V is TRBV7-8 and J is TRBJ2-5; unclear D gene. V was trimmed by 2 bases and J by 2 bases, leaving 9 bases between them. Germline V gene lookup returns CDR1 SGHVS and CDR2 FQNEAQ. CDR3 size: 14 residues. DNA of the CDR3: TGTGCCAGCAGCTTAAATGCAGGTCAAGAGACCCAGTACTTC. This gives the protein CASSLNAGQETQYF.

The CDR3 reads CAWSPLRGPRYNEQFF. DNA for the CDR3: TGTGCCTGGAGTCCACTAAGAGGGCCGAGGTACAATGAGCAGTTCTTC. J is TRBJ2-1 and V is TRBV30; D is perhaps TRBD2 (5 bases). This CDR3 spans 16 amino acids. Germline CDR1 GTSNPN, CDR2 SVGIG (reference sequence). Trimming stripped 2 bases from V and 4 bases from J, with 18 bases between.

The J gene is TRBJ2-3, the V gene TRBV7-8; D remains unclear. V lost 2 bases to trimming and J lost 2 bases, with 11 bases between them. Germline values: CDR1 SGHVS, CDR2 FQNEAQ. There are 15 residues in the CDR3. For the CDR3, the DNA is TGTGCCAGCAGCTTACGAGTAACCGACACAGATACGCAGTATTTT. Protein sequence: CASSLRVTDTDTQYF.

A few counts support this clone. V is TRBV19 and J is TRBJ1-2; 10 positions agree with TRBD1. This CDR3 has 14 amino acids. With 5 bases clipped from V and 8 bases from J, the junction kept 8 bases outside the gene matches. CDR1 and CDR2 (germline): LNHDA, SQIVND (reference sequence). The CDR3 DNA sequence: TGTGCCAGTAGTTCCGGGACAGGGGAAAGAGGCTACACCTTC. Encoded protein: CASSSGTGERGYTF.

The gene calls are TRBV19 and TRBJ2-7; D might be TRBD2 (6 bases). Trimming took off 1 base at V and 3 bases at J, with 7 bases between the two ends. The CDR3 has 13 amino acids. The germline V gene encodes CDR1 LNHDA and CDR2 SQIVND (reference sequence). The CDR3 region is CASSIVSGYEQYF. In DNA form, the CDR3 reads TGTGCCAGTAGTATAGTTAGCGGCTACGAGCAGTACTTC.

This clone has only one observation. The V call is TRBV6-1, the J call TRBJ2-7; D may be TRBD1 (6 bases). The CDR3 sequence is 15 residues long. Germline V CDR1 and CDR2: MNHNS, SASEGT. V shed 5 bases and J shed 1 base, with 15 bases lying between them. The CDR3 DNA reads as TGTGCCAGCAGTCAGGGGATCCCCTTTTCCTACGAGCAGTACTTC. Translation gives CASSQGIPFSYEQYF.

In this sample, this clone turned up a few times. This chain uses TRBV6-1 with TRBJ2-5; the match to TRBD2 covers 8 bases. This CDR3 is built from 13 residues. Germline loops: CDR1 MNHNS, CDR2 SASEGT. The V segment lost 6 bases and the J segment 5 bases; nucleotides outside the gene matches: 5. Here the CDR3 reads CASSWTSWETQYF. CDR3 nucleotide sequence: TGTGCCAGCAGCTGGACTAGCTGGGAGACCCAGTACTTC.

V and J are TRBV1 and TRBJ2-7; the table's D call, TRBD2, was not checked against the DNA. TRBV1 is a documented pseudogene. The length of the CDR3 is 14 residues. CDR3 DNA: TGCACCAGCAGCCAAGAGACTCAACCCTACGAGCAGTACTTC. Translating gives CTSSQETQPYEQYF.

This chain uses TRBV5-1 with TRBJ2-1, with 10 nucleotides matching TRBD1. J was trimmed by 6 bases and V by 4 bases; bases with no gene match: 10. CDR1 SGHRS and CDR2 YFSETQ come from the germline V gene. This CDR3 has 16 amino acids. Here the CDR3 reads CASSLRPGQGSNEQFF. CDR3 DNA: TGCGCCAGCAGCCTCCGGCCGGGACAGGGGAGCAATGAGCAGTTCTTC.

The chain couples TRBV4-2 to TRBJ1-5; D not resolved. V dropped 4 bases and J dropped 2 bases, with 15 bases sitting between them. The CDR3 sequence is 16 residues long. Germline CDR1 LGHNA, CDR2 YNFKEQ. CDR3 in amino acids: CASSLRADGGNQPQHF. The CDR3 DNA reads TGTGCCAGCAGCCTCCGTGCCGACGGGGGCAATCAGCCCCAGCATTTT.

As regards this clone: A junction end diverges from the germline sequence, so it may reflect a read error. V usage is TRBV25-1 and J usage is TRBJ1-2; the match to TRBD1 covers 10 bases. The CDR3 runs 14 residues. Germline V gives CDR1 MGHDK, CDR2 SYGVNS. The CDR3 loop is CTSRDRGQLYGYTF. The CDR3 DNA is TGTACCAGCCGCGACAGGGGGCAACTCTATGGCTACACCTTC.

The chain links TRBV9 to TRBJ2-1, with 8 nucleotides matching TRBD2. With 1 base clipped from V and 13 bases from J, the junction kept 13 bases outside the gene matches. The CDR3 contains 15 residues. CDR1 is SGDLS, CDR2 YYNGEE, per germline. CDR3 sequence reads: CASSVQGGLAPSQFF. In DNA, the CDR3 is TGTGCCAGCAGCGTACAAGGCGGACTAGCCCCCTCCCAGTTCTTC.

J is TRBJ2-1 and V is TRBV5-4; the D gene is possibly TRBD2 (5 bases). Trimming took 3 bases from V and 4 from J, leaving 17 bases between them. The CDR3 consists of 16 residues. Germline V CDR1 and CDR2: SGHNT, YYREEE (reference sequence). The CDR3: CASSSREGEPYNEQFF. Here the CDR3 DNA reads TGTGCCAGCAGCTCGCGCGAGGGAGAACCGTACAATGAGCAGTTCTTC.

The gene calls are TRBV5-6 and TRBJ2-6, with D tentatively TRBD1 (6 bases). The germline V gene has CDR1 SGHDT and CDR2 YYEEEE. This CDR3 contains 16 residues. V dropped 2 bases and J dropped 2 bases, with 11 bases sitting between them. The CDR3 loop is CASSLRTAAGANVLTF. Here the CDR3 DNA reads TGTGCCAGCAGCTTAAGGACAGCGGCTGGGGCCAACGTCCTGACTTTC.

The rearrangement uses TRBV5-1 and TRBJ2-7; 12 nucleotides match TRBD2. Trimming removed 0 bases from V and 2 bases from J; junction bases left unmatched: 0. CDR3 length: 15 amino acids. The germline CDR1 and CDR2 sequences are SGHRS and YFSETQ. CDR3 residues: CASSLGTSGTYEQYF. CDR3 DNA: TGCGCCAGCAGCTTGGGGACTAGCGGGACCTACGAGCAGTACTTC.

This chain uses TRBV4-1 with TRBJ1-1, with D perhaps TRBD1 (5 bases). This CDR3 has 16 residues. CDR1 is MGHRA, CDR2 YSYEKL, per germline. Trimming pared 2 bases from V and 1 base from J, leaving 14 bases between. The CDR3 region has the DNA TGCGCCAGCAGCCAAATTTCGCGGCAGGGGAACACTGAAGCTTTCTTT. Translation gives CASSQISRQGNTEAFF.

The chain recombines TRBV4-1 with TRBJ2-5; the D gene is possibly TRBD2 (6 bases). The CDR3 covers 14 residues. V was cut by 4 bases and J by 1 base, with 10 bases left in between. Germline lookup yields CDR1 MGHRA and CDR2 YSYEKL. In DNA form, the CDR3 reads TGCGCCAGCAGCCCGAGGACTATCCAAGAGACCCAGTACTTC. Translating gives CASSPRTIQETQYF.